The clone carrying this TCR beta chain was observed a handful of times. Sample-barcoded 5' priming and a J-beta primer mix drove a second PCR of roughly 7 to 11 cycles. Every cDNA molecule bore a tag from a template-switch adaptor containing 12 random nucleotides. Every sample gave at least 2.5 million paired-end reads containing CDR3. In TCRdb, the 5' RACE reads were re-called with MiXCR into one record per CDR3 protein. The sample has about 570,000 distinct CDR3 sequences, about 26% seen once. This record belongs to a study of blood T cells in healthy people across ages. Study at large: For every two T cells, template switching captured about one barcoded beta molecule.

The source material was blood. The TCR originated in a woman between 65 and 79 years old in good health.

The CDR3 loop reads CASSLGVNGGLYGYTF. In nucleotides, the CDR3 is TGTGCCAGCAGCTTAGGGGTTAATGGGGGGCTCTATGGCTACACCTTC. The chain carries TRBV7-2 and TRBJ1-2; TRBD1 is a possible D gene (6 bases). V lost 1 base and J 4 bases, leaving 16 bases between the germline ends. There are 16 residues in the CDR3. In germline, CDR1 is SGHTA, CDR2 FQGNSA.